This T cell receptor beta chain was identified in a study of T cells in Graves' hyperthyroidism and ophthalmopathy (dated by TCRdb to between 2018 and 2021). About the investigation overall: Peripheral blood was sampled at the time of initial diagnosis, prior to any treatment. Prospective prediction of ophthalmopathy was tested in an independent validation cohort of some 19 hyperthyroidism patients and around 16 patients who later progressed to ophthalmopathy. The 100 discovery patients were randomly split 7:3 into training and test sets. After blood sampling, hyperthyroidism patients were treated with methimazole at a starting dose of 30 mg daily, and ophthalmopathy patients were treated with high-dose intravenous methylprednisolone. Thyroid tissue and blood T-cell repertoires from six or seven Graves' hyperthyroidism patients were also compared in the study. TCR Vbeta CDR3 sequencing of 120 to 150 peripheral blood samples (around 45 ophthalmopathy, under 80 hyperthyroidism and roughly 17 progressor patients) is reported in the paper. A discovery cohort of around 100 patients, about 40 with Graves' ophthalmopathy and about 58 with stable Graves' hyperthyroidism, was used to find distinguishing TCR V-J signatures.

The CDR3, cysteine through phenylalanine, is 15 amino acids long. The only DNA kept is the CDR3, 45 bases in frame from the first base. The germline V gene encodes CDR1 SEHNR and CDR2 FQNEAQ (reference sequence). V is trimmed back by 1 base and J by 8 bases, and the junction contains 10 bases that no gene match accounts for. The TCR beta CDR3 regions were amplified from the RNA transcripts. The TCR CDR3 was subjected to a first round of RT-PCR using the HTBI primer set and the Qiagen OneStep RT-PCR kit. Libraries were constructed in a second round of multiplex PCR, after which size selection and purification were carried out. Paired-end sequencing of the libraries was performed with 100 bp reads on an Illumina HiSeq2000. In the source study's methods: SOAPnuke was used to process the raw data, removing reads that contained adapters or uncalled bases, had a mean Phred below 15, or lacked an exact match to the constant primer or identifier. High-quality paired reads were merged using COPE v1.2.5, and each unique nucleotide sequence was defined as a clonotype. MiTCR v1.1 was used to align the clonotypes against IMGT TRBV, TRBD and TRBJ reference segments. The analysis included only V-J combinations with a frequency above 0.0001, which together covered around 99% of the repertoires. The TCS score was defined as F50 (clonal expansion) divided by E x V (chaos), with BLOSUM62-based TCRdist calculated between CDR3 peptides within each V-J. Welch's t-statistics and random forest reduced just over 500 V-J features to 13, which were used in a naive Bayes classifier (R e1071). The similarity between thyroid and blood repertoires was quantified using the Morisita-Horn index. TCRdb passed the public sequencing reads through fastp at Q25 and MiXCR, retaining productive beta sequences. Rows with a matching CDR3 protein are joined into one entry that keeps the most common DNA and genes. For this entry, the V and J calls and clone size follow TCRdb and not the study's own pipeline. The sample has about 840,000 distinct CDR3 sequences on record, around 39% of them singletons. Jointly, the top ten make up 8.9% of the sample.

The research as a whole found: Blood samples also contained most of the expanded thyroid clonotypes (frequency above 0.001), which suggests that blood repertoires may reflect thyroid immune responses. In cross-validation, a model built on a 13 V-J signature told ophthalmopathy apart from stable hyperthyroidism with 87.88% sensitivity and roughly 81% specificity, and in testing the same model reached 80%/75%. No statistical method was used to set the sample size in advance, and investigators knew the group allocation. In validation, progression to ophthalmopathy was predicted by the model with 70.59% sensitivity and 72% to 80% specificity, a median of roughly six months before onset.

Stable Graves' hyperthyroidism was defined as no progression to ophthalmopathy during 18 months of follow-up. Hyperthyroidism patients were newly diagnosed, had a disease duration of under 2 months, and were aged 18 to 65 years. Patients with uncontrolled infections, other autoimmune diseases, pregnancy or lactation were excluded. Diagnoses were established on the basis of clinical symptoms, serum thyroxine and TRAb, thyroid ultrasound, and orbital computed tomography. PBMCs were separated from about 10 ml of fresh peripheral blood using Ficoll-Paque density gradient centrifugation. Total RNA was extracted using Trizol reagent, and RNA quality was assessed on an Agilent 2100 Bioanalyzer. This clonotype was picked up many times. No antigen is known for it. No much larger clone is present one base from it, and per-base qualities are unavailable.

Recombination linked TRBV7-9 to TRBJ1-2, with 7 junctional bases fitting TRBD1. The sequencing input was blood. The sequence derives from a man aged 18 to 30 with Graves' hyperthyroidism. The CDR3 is CASSLEPQGRDGYTF. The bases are TGTGCCAGCAGCTTAGAACCACAGGGGAGGGACGGCTACACCTTC.